This passage covers 15 T cell receptor beta chains from one sample sequenced in a study of shared clonotypes between healthy human individuals. Measured with immunoSEQ multiplex PCR; TCRdb has only the in-frame clones, and not every one. This sample has millions of clones, with more than 90% found just once. Specimen: naive CD4+ T cells sorted from blood. Subset denoted: CD45RA+ positively selected. The receptors shown here come from a man between 18 and 35 years old in good health.

The genes are TRBV13 and TRBJ2-1, with D possibly TRBD2 on 6 matching bases. Trimming left V 3 bases short and J 7 bases short, with 22 bases between. The CDR3 runs 17 residues. Germline CDR1 reads PRHDT; CDR2 reads FYEKMQ (reference sequence). The CDR3 nucleotides read TGTGCCAGCAGCTTTAACAGCGGGCTATCCGTCCGAAATGAGCAGTTCTTC. Translation gives CASSFNSGLSVRNEQFF.

This clone has just one count. The V call is TRBV6-1, the J call TRBJ2-3; possibly TRBD1 for D (5 bases). This CDR3 contains 12 residues. Germline CDR1 and CDR2: MNHNS and SASEGT. Between the trimmed V and J ends, which lost 10 bases and 6 bases, there was a span of 14 bases. CDR3 sequence: CANSRTGDTQYF. The DNA of the CDR3 is TGTGCCAACTCGCGAACAGGTGATACGCAGTATTTT.

The V and J genes are TRBV7-6 and TRBJ2-1; TRBD2 agrees at 10 bases. The V segment lost 0 bases and the J segment 4 bases; nucleotides outside the gene matches: 3. Per the germline V gene, CDR1 is SGHVS and CDR2 is FNYEAQ. CDR3 size: 16 residues. CDR3 sequence reads: CASSLAASGGYNEQFF. DNA for the CDR3: TGTGCCAGCAGCTTAGCGGCTAGCGGGGGTTACAATGAGCAGTTCTTC.

This sequence joins TRBV10-3 and TRBJ2-3; possible D gene TRBD2, 5 bases. The germline V and J ends were trimmed by 0 bases and 2 bases, with 12 bases remaining between them. Germline V CDR1 and CDR2: ENHRY, SYGVKD. The CDR3 contains 16 residues. The DNA of the CDR3 is TGTGCCATCAGTGAGTCAGCGGTCCTTACCACAGATACGCAGTATTTT. Translation gives CAISESAVLTTDTQYF.

This chain links TRBV19 with TRBJ1-2, with D tentatively TRBD1 (5 bases). CDR3 size: 16 residues. The germline V gene encodes CDR1 LNHDA and CDR2 SQIVND (reference sequence). The V end was cut by 5 bases, the J end by 4 bases, with 20 bases between. The chain's CDR3 is CASSGLGTRKTYGYTF. Here the CDR3 DNA reads TGTGCCAGTAGTGGTTTAGGGACTCGAAAGACCTATGGCTACACCTTC.

V gene TRBV2 combines with J gene TRBJ2-7, with 8 bases that match TRBD2. Germline V gives CDR1 SNHLY, CDR2 FYNNEI. Losses at the gene ends were 4 bases for V and 2 bases for J; bases not matched to a gene: 10. This CDR3 has 16 residues. The CDR3 here is CASSVTYSGSAYEQYF. Written as DNA, the CDR3 is TGTGCCAGCAGTGTGACCTACAGCGGGAGCGCCTACGAGCAGTACTTC.

The chain couples TRBV19 to TRBJ2-2; TRBD2 aligns across 11 bases. Germline V gene sequence: CDR1 LNHDA, CDR2 SQIVND (reference sequence). V shed 5 bases, J shed 4 bases, and the junction held 0 bases outside the gene matches. The CDR3 totals 14 residues. The CDR3 nucleotides read TGTGCCAGTAGTGGGACTAGCGGCACCGGGGAGCTGTTTTTT. It codes for CASSGTSGTGELFF.

A note on this clone: Its ends do not fully match the called genes, so a read error is possible. The V and J genes are TRBV6-6 and TRBJ1-2, with D perhaps TRBD1 (6 bases). The CDR3 spans 12 residues. Per germline, CDR1 MNHNY and CDR2 SVGAGI (reference sequence). The CDR3 DNA sequence: TGTGCCAGCAGTTACTCATCTATGGACAGAGTCTTC. Translation: CASSYSSMDRVF.

The chain recombines TRBV5-4 with TRBJ2-3, with TRBD2 identical over 13 bases. Germline CDR1 is SGHNT and CDR2 is YYREEE (reference sequence). J was trimmed by 1 base and V by 4 bases; bases with no gene match: 9. The CDR3 consists of 18 residues. This chain's CDR3 is CASSSPQTSGGRTDTQYF. The CDR3, as DNA: TGTGCCAGCAGCAGCCCCCAGACTAGCGGGGGGCGCACAGATACGCAGTATTTT.

The CDR3 DNA sequence: TGTGCCAGTAGTATAGCGGGTGGCGGGAGCAATCAGCCCCAGCATTTT. Protein sequence: CASSIAGGGSNQPQHF. This chain uses TRBV19 with TRBJ1-5, with D unresolved. CDR1 and CDR2 from the germline V gene are LNHDA and SQIVND (reference sequence). Deletions cut 1 base from V and 1 base from J, with 11 bases between. The length of the CDR3 is 16 residues.

The chain recombines TRBV10-3 with TRBJ2-1; TRBD1 aligns across 11 bases. Germline values: CDR1 ENHRY, CDR2 SYGVKD. The CDR3 totals 14 residues. The J segment lost 5 bases and the V segment lost 6 bases, leaving 3 bases of the junction unmatched. CDR3 residues: CAISGTGGHNEQFF. In DNA, the CDR3 is TGTGCCATCAGCGGGACAGGGGGGCACAATGAGCAGTTCTTC.

The genes are TRBV27 and TRBJ2-7; 10 positions match TRBD1. V lost 6 bases, J lost 5 bases, and 4 bases stayed unmatched. Germline lookup yields CDR1 MNHEY and CDR2 SMNVEV (reference sequence). The CDR3 runs 13 residues. The chain's CDR3 is CASRPTGGHEQYF. CDR3 sequence (DNA): TGTGCCAGCAGACCGACAGGGGGCCACGAGCAGTACTTC.

The rearrangement joins TRBV7-2 to TRBJ2-7; 12 nucleotides agree with TRBD1. V lost 1 base to trimming and J lost 6 bases; unmatched junction nucleotides: 4. The CDR3 loop spans 15 amino acids. CDR1 SGHTA and CDR2 FQGNSA come from the germline V gene. The CDR3 loop is CASSLGGTGGGEQYF. As DNA, the CDR3 is TGTGCCAGCAGCTTAGGGGGGACAGGGGGCGGCGAGCAGTACTTC.

The chain couples TRBV18 to TRBJ2-7; no clear D. The CDR3 runs 15 residues. The V end was cut by 0 bases, the J end by 3 bases, with 12 bases between. From germline, CDR1 is KGHSH and CDR2 LQKENI. The CDR3 protein is CASSPPRQARYEQYF. The DNA for the CDR3 is TGTGCCAGCTCACCACCGCGGCAGGCACGCTACGAGCAGTACTTC.

This clone was seen a handful of times. The CDR3 region has the DNA TGTGCCAGCAAAGGATTCATGAACACTGAAGCTTTCTTT. Its protein is CASKGFMNTEAFF. The gene calls are TRBV11-2 and TRBJ1-1; D call uncertain. CDR3 size: 13 residues. CDR1 and CDR2 (germline): SGHAT, FQNNGV. Trimming removed 7 bases from V and 0 bases from J, with 9 bases in between. The entire variable domain, with the rest obtained from reference TRBV11-2 and TRBJ1-1, is as follows: EAGVAQSPRYKIIEKRQSVAFWCNPISGHATLYWYQQILGQGPKLLIQFQNNGVVDDSQLPKDRFSAERLKGVDSTLKIQPAKLEDSAVYLCASKGFMNTEAFFGQGTRLTVV.